Sequencing of this T cell receptor beta chain was carried out in a study of shared clonotypes between healthy human individuals (dated by TCRdb to about 2020). For the wider study: The cohort included a few men and a couple of women between 18 and 49 years of age. The study deeply sequenced blood TCR repertoires of several healthy adults to estimate repertoire size and the extent of clonotype sharing between individuals. For each donor, three plates each were used for CD4 naive and CD4 memory, two plates were used for CD8 naive, and one plate was used for CD8 memory. Leukapheresis yielded between about 0.85 and 10 billion PBMCs per donor. Libraries were prepared and TCR repertoires were sequenced by different laboratories using diverse techniques, in order to increase sequencing depth and limit assay-specific biases. General study outcomes and caveats: Incomplete sequencing was indicated by rarefaction of sorted-subset datasets, despite the large sequencing depth. Pairwise subsampling led to the expectation that sequencing depth would affect the degree of clonotype sharing among donors. Naive subsets generally had larger estimated clonotype richness than memory subsets. Compared with non-shared clonotypes, the clonotypes found in all four sorted-subset donors had higher generation probabilities. Around 5.4% of naive CD4, 3% to 4% of naive CD8, approximately 2% of memory CD4, and around 0.4% of memory CD8 clonotypes were shared across several donors. Sampling was restricted to blood, and TCR repertoires in tissues likely differ from the TCR repertoires found in blood. The genetic and exposure-history diversity represented was limited by the small number of donors.

As to this clone: Its antigen remains undetermined. Per-base qualities were not stored, and no clone one base away is much larger. Other DNA sequences from this sample encode an identical CDR3 as well.

As encoded in the germline V gene, CDR1 is MRHNA while CDR2 is SNTAGT. Spanning cysteine to phenylalanine, the CDR3 consists of 15 amino acids. Only CDR3 DNA is held: 45 bases, read in frame from base 1. The V and J ends are trimmed by 3 bases and 0 bases, leaving 6 bases between them. Using the deep immunoSEQ assay, multiplex PCR amplified TCR CDR3 regions from genomic DNA. Genomic DNA extracted from each cell subset was distributed evenly over all wells of several immunoSEQ 96-well plates, and each plate served as one replicate. Each replicate PCR for sorted subsets received 200 ng genomic DNA, equal to 28,000 or so T cell genomes. Purified libraries were measured with a Qubit 3.0 fluorometer, size-checked on a Bioanalyzer 2100, and measured again with the KAPA Library Quantification kit. Every immunoSEQ 96-well plate was sequenced on a dedicated single-read 150-cycle Illumina NextSeq 550 flow cell. The original pipeline was this. Because the immunoSEQ output held only junctional sequences and lacked quality scores, the filtering could not match the filtering applied to full-length reads. Sequences were annotated with PyIR, a Python wrapper for IgBLAST v1.9, and V/J genes and CDR3 were assigned using IMGT germline references. Reads were filtered out if the reads had weak V/J assignments (E-value above 1e-6), no CDR3, stop codons, out-of-frame junctions, or ambiguous translated residues. V3J clonotypes were defined as sequences sharing the same inferred V gene, J gene, and CDR3 amino acid sequence. Percentage overlap between repertoires was computed as shared unique clonotypes divided by the size of the smaller repertoire. Repertoire richness was assessed with RTK rarefaction, the Chao1 estimator, and Recon v2.1 estimates of unobserved clonotypes. OLGA was used to compute generation probabilities for all TCRbeta clonotypes that the gDNA method yielded from four donors. What TCRdb holds here is the immuneACCESS table cut down to in-frame rearrangements. Part of the clones is not present; checked against another copy, under half of the missing clones reflect an unresolved V gene, and the others are unexplained. V and J calls and clone size are copied from that table; D and trimming were computed from the DNA. The sample includes about 2.1 million clones, with about 94% observed a single time. Jointly, the top ten make up 1.5% to 2% of the sample.

For the CD8 naive samples, CD45RO-negative cells were positively selected for CCR7, yielding a CD45RA+CCR7+ population from which TemRA cells were excluded. Donors were healthy HIV-negative adults with no recently reported acute infections or vaccinations. Only Caucasian adults living in Nashville, Tennessee, USA were represented among the donors. Blood was obtained by leukapheresis, after which PBMCs were separated by Ficoll-Histopaque density gradient centrifugation and cryopreserved in liquid nitrogen vapor phase. Analytical flow cytometry was used to check the purity and quantity of each magnetically sorted T cell population. Genomic DNA was isolated from every sorted fraction and measured by UV absorbance on a Nanodrop 2000c.

Material: naive CD8+ T cells from PBMCs. The sample's cell subset or site label, decoded: CD45RA+CCR7+. The chain is made from TRBV6-4 and TRBJ2-6, with a tentative D gene TRBD2 over 5 matching bases. This receptor was identified in a man aged 18 to 35 in good health. Some clones in this sample may be carry-over from other donors' samples. The CDR3 region: CASSDSASGANVLTF. The sequence in DNA is TGTGCCAGCAGTGATAGCGCCTCTGGGGCCAACGTCCTGACTTTC.